The present T cell receptor (beta chain) was sequenced within a study of beta chain features in type 1 diabetes. At the level of the study: Patients were similar to healthy donors in age and gender (as well as in cell yields).

Overall study results and limits: TCRB CDR3 length was moderately but significantly reduced in all four CD4+ subsets of Type 1 diabetes patients. In comparison with healthy donors, patients had naive, central memory and Treg TCRB repertoires that appeared more similar.

Every participating donor gave one draw, a heparinised blood sample averaging about 100 mL. Based on CD45RO/CCR7/CD25/CD127/CD95/CD27, CD4+ regulatory, stem cell-like memory, naive and central memory cells were sorted. Isolated RNA was reverse transcribed in full, so expressed TCRB transcripts were sequenced. TCRdb's table, derived via immunoSEQ multiplex PCR, lists solely in-frame clones and lacks some. The repertoire holds about 15,000 clones, roughly 63% seen once, with 0.55% to 0.65% in the top ten. This clone has only a few counts. Its target is unknown. The CDR3 is made up of 14 amino acids. From germline, CDR1 is MDHEN and CDR2 SYDVKM. The V and J ends lost 11 bases and 0 bases respectively, with 13 bases between them.

The chain recombines TRBV28 with TRBJ2-2; D is perhaps TRBD2 (6 bases). The source material was stem cell memory CD4+ T cells from blood. The TCR originated in a woman between 18 and 29 years old with type 1 diabetes. The CDR3 is CACLGGSNTGELFF. CDR3 in DNA: TGTGCCTGCCTGGGGGGATCGAACACCGGGGAGCTGTTTTTT.